The rows below give T cell receptor beta chains drawn from one sample of a study of low-dose radiotherapy and immunotherapy resistance in tumors. TCRdb re-derived calls from the reads in MiXCR, one entry per CDR3 protein. Of tens of thousands of distinct CDR3 sequences in the sample, about a third are singletons; the top ten hold 11%. The input for sequencing was PBMCs, taken before treatment. Receptor source: a female donor with ovarian cancer. Each CDR3 is given with its conserved first and last residue. The D gene is left open where the match is weak. Clone size is not always given. Where it is, it says once, few, many or a class for expanded clones.

v_gene	d_gene	j_gene	abundance	CDR3aa	CDR3nt
TRBV20-1	-	TRBJ1-5	-	CSASGGNQPQHF	TGCAGTGCTAGCGGTGGCAATCAGCCCCAGCATTTT
TRBV11-3	-	TRBJ2-5	many	CASSPPAVGEGETQYF	TGTGCCAGCAGCCCTCCAGCGGTGGGAGAGGGAGAGACCCAGTACTTC
TRBV29-1	-	TRBJ2-7	-	CSVEDSRGYEQYF	TGCAGCGTTGAAGATAGTAGAGGGTACGAGCAGTACTTC
TRBV29-1	-	TRBJ2-5	many	CSFSQGGRSQTQYF	TGCAGCTTTTCTCAAGGGGGGAGGAGTCAGACCCAGTACTTC
TRBV12-3/TRBV12-4	TRBD1	TRBJ1-5	-	CATSQGGGQPQHF	TGTGCCACCTCACAGGGGGGAGGTCAGCCCCAGCATTTT
TRBV20-1	TRBD2	TRBJ2-1	many	CSAPRTSGGVYNEQFF	TGCAGTGCTCCACGTACTAGCGGGGGAGTGTACAATGAGCAGTTCTTC
TRBV24-1	-	TRBJ2-3	-	CATSDFFDGKSDTQYF	TGTGCCACCAGTGATTTCTTCGATGGGAAATCAGATACGCAGTATTTT
TRBV30	-	TRBJ2-4	many	CAWSVGGYGVKGKNIQYF	TGTGCCTGGAGTGTAGGCGGGTACGGGGTTAAAGGCAAAAACATTCAGTACTTC
TRBV7-3	-	TRBJ1-1	-	CASSRIAGSTEAFF	TGTGCCAGCAGCCGAATCGCAGGCTCCACTGAAGCTTTCTTT
TRBV29-1	-	TRBJ2-7	many	CSVSGWGYEQYF	TGCAGCGTAAGCGGTTGGGGCTACGAGCAGTACTTC
TRBV28	-	TRBJ2-3	many	CASSLPRSLGTDTQYF	TGTGCCAGCAGTTTACCTAGATCCCTTGGCACAGATACGCAGTATTTT
TRBV29-1	TRBD2	TRBJ2-1	-	CGVEFASGSDEQFF	TGCGGCGTTGAATTCGCTAGCGGGAGCGATGAGCAGTTCTTC
TRBV7-2	-	TRBJ1-3	many	CASSLASGASGNTIYF	TGTGCCAGCAGCTTAGCTTCAGGAGCCTCTGGAAACACCATATATTTT
TRBV29-1	TRBD2	TRBJ2-7	-	CSVEWVTSGIYEQYF	TGCAGCGTTGAGTGGGTGACTAGCGGGATCTACGAGCAGTACTTC
TRBV29-1	TRBD2	TRBJ2-1	-	CSVRDAGLAGEQFF	TGCAGCGTTCGAGATGCCGGACTAGCGGGTGAGCAGTTCTTC
TRBV19	TRBD1	TRBJ1-4	many	CASSTTGMGEKLFF	TGTGCCAGTAGTACGACAGGGATGGGTGAAAAACTGTTTTTT
TRBV2	TRBD2	TRBJ2-1	-	CAGTSGGYNEQFF	TGTGCCGGAACTAGCGGGGGCTACAATGAGCAGTTCTTC
TRBV7-9	TRBD2	TRBJ2-3	many	CASSPGTSGWSADTQYF	TGTGCCAGCAGCCCCGGGACTAGCGGGTGGTCGGCAGATACGCAGTATTTT
TRBV12-3/TRBV12-4	-	TRBJ2-3	many	CADTDRTSSTDTQYF	TGTGCCGATACTGACAGGACATCTAGCACAGATACGCAGTATTTT
TRBV2	-	TRBJ1-1	-	CASTEQGAEAFF	TGTGCCAGCACCGAACAAGGGGCTGAAGCTTTCTTT
TRBV6-2/TRBV6-3	-	TRBJ1-1	many	CASSDSLRAANTEAFF	TGTGCCAGCAGTGATTCTCTTAGGGCTGCGAACACTGAAGCTTTCTTT
TRBV5-1	-	TRBJ2-5	many	CASSLGAAAQETQYF	TGCGCCAGCAGCTTGGGGGCGGCAGCCCAAGAGACCCAGTACTTC
TRBV6-5	TRBD2	TRBJ2-7	-	CASNRAGSSYEQYF	TGTGCCAGCAACCGAGCGGGAAGCTCCTACGAGCAGTACTTC
TRBV4-1	-	TRBJ2-7	-	CASSLSSTYEQYF	TGCGCCAGCAGCCTGAGCAGTACCTACGAGCAGTACTTC
TRBV28	-	TRBJ1-4	many	CASSLSLDQGTNEKLFF	TGTGCCAGCAGTTTATCCTTAGATCAGGGGACTAATGAAAAACTGTTTTTT
TRBV29-1	TRBD1	TRBJ1-5	many	CSVGQGIDQPQHF	TGCAGCGTTGGACAGGGGATTGATCAGCCCCAGCATTTT
TRBV5-1	-	TRBJ1-6	many	CASSLDGGSPLHF	TGCGCCAGCAGCTTGGACGGAGGGTCACCCCTCCACTTT
TRBV7-3	-	TRBJ1-2	many	CASSLSGQNYGYTF	TGTGCCAGCAGCTTATCAGGACAGAACTATGGCTACACCTTC
TRBV7-9	-	TRBJ2-4	-	CASNGAKNIQYF	TGTGCCAGCAACGGAGCCAAAAACATTCAGTACTTC
TRBV20-1	-	TRBJ2-1	many	CSARSSPHYEQFF	TGCAGTGCTAGGAGTTCCCCACACTATGAGCAGTTCTTC
TRBV5-1	TRBD1	TRBJ1-1	-	CASRPYSTGGTEAFF	TGCGCCAGCAGGCCCTACTCCACAGGGGGCACTGAAGCTTTCTTT
TRBV11-2	-	TRBJ2-7	-	CASSSSGIGPSYEQYF	TGTGCCAGCAGCTCCTCAGGGATAGGCCCCTCCTACGAGCAGTACTTC
TRBV12-3/TRBV12-4	-	TRBJ2-1	-	CASSFGGPPYNEQFF	TGTGCCAGCAGTTTCGGGGGCCCGCCCTACAATGAGCAGTTCTTC
TRBV19	-	TRBJ1-1	-	CASSSWGGNTEAFF	TGTGCCAGTTCGTCATGGGGAGGGAACACTGAAGCTTTCTTT
TRBV5-1	-	TRBJ2-7	-	CASSIGTLTYQQYF	TGCGCCAGCAGCATAGGGACTCTTACCTACCAGCAGTACTTC
TRBV11-1	TRBD1	TRBJ2-7	many	CASSAGTGFSGEQYF	TGTGCCAGCAGCGCCGGGACAGGATTCTCGGGGGAGCAGTACTTC
TRBV7-2	TRBD1	TRBJ1-6	many	CASSRGQGNHNSPLHF	TGTGCCAGCAGCCGAGGACAGGGAAACCATAATTCACCCCTCCACTTT
TRBV14	TRBD1	TRBJ1-1	-	CASSHDRGIAAFF	TGTGCCAGCAGCCACGACAGGGGAATCGCAGCTTTCTTT
TRBV9	TRBD1	TRBJ2-1	once	CASSVGDRGTIHEQFF	TGTGCCAGCAGCGTAGGTGACAGGGGGACTATACATGAGCAGTTCTTC
TRBV18	TRBD1	TRBJ1-5	-	CASSQDRGPVEPQHF	TGTGCCAGCTCACAGGACAGGGGGCCTGTGGAGCCCCAGCATTTT
TRBV18	TRBD1	TRBJ1-5	few	CASSPDRTGSISNQPQHF	TGTGCCAGCTCACCCGACCGGACAGGGTCGATAAGCAATCAGCCCCAGCATTTT
TRBV20-1	TRBD2	TRBJ2-1	-	CSALGQKHRASGGASGNEQFF	TGCAGTGCACTCGGACAGAAACATCGGGCTAGCGGGGGGGCCTCGGGTAATGAGCAGTTCTTC